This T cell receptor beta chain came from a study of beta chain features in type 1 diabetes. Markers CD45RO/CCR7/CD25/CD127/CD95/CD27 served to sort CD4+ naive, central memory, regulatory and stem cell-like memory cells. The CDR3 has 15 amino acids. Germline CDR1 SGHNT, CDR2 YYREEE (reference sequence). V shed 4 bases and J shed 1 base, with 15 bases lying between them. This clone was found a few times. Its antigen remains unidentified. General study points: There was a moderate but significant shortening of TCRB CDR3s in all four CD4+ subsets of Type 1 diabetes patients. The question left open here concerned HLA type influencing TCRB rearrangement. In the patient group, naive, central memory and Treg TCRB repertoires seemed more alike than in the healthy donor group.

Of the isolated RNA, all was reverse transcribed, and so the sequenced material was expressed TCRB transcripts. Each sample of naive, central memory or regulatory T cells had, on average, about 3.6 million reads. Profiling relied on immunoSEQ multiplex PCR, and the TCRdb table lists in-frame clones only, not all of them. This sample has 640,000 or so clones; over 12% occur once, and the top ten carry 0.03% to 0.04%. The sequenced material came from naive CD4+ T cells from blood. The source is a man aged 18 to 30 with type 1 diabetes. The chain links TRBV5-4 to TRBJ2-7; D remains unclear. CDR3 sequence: CASSLGTDVSYEQYF. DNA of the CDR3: TGTGCCAGCAGCCTTGGAACGGACGTATCCTACGAGCAGTACTTC.